This T cell receptor beta chain was sequenced during a study of cytomegalovirus exposure and HLA in healthy donors. Study-wide findings and caveats: Listed as cytomegalovirus-associated were 150 or so TCR beta chains. Presence/absence analyses treated sequencing depth as roughly uniform across donors. Among donors in an Asian-associated ancestry cluster, a later analysis reportedly found fewer N-insertions than the roughly 700-donor mean. Earlier analysis yielded a pattern in which most TCR beta V segments were productive about 87% or about 30% of the time.

60 Vbeta and 13 Jbeta primers were used in PCR. The data were produced by immunoSEQ multiplex PCR, yet TCRdb's version contains in-frame clones alone and is incomplete. The profile shows roughly 160,000 clones, around 82% of them singletons. This clone occurred a few times. Its specificity is unknown. This CDR3 is 15 amino acids long. V lost 6 bases, J lost 8 bases, and 20 bases lay in between. Germline CDR1 is MNHEY and CDR2 is SVGAGI. Sequencing was done on a sample of PBMCs. The origin of this receptor is a man aged 45-60 years in good health and CMV-seropositive. V usage is TRBV6-5 and J usage is TRBJ2-1, with D possibly TRBD1 on 6 matching bases. The CDR3 region has the DNA TGTGCCAGCAGCTCAACAGGGTCAGGGATAGATGAGCAGTTCTTC. Its protein is CASSSTGSGIDEQFF.